These T cell receptor beta chains were read from a single sample in a study of post-analysis software for immune sequencing data. TCRdb analysed the PCR reads with MiXCR anew, one entry per CDR3 protein. The data contain hundreds of thousands of distinct CDR3 sequences, roughly 46% of them singletons. The sequencing sample was made of blood. The receptors here all came from a girl between 5 and 17 years old with multiple sclerosis. Each CDR3 is given with its conserved first and last residue. D genes are given only for firm matches. Part of the rows lack a size; the others show once, few, many or a class for expanded clones.

CDR3 DNA: TGTGCCAGCACCATGAGAGCGGGGAACACAGATGCGCAGTATTTT
CDR3 protein: CASTMRAGNTDAQYF
V gene: TRBV12-3/TRBV12-4
J gene: TRBJ2-3
D gene: TRBD2
clone size: few

CDR3 DNA: TGCAGCGCCGGTGCGGGGCCTGGGGCCAACGTCCTGACTTTC
CDR3 protein: CSAGAGPGANVLTF
V gene: TRBV29-1
J gene: TRBJ2-6
D gene: -
clone size: -

CDR3 DNA: TGTGCCAGCAGTTTTCGTCTAGCGGGGTACTCCTACGAGCAGTACTTC
CDR3 protein: CASSFRLAGYSYEQYF
V gene: TRBV12-3/TRBV12-4
J gene: TRBJ2-7
D gene: TRBD2
clone size: few

CDR3 DNA: TGTGCCACCTTGCCGGCCTCAAAGGTCGGCGACACTGAAGCTTTCTTT
CDR3 protein: CATLPASKVGDTEAFF
V gene: TRBV10-3
J gene: TRBJ1-1
D gene: -
clone size: -

CDR3 DNA: TGCAGTGCTCTCAGGGTCGATACGCAGTATTTT
CDR3 protein: CSALRVDTQYF
V gene: TRBV20-1
J gene: TRBJ2-3
D gene: -
clone size: -

CDR3 DNA: TGTGCCAGCAGTTCCGGACTAGCGGGAGCTCACAATGAGCAGTTCTTC
CDR3 protein: CASSSGLAGAHNEQFF
V gene: TRBV27
J gene: TRBJ2-1
D gene: TRBD2
clone size: -

CDR3 DNA: TGTGCCAGCAGTCCCCGAGGACGGGACAGGAGGTGGCAGTACTTC
CDR3 protein: CASSPRGRDRRWQYF
V gene: TRBV28
J gene: TRBJ2-7
D gene: TRBD1
clone size: -

CDR3 DNA: TGTGCCAGCAGCCAGCCCAGGGGCAGGGGTGAAGATACGCAGTATTTT
CDR3 protein: CASSQPRGRGEDTQYF
V gene: TRBV7-9
J gene: TRBJ2-3
D gene: -
clone size: once

CDR3 DNA: TGCGCCAGCAGCTCTACAGGGCTTAATCAGCCCCAGCATTTT
CDR3 protein: CASSSTGLNQPQHF
V gene: TRBV5-1
J gene: TRBJ1-5
D gene: -
clone size: -

CDR3 DNA: TGTGCCAGCAGCTCAAAACTAGCGGGACTCCTTTTGACAGATACGCAGTATTTT
CDR3 protein: CASSSKLAGLLLTDTQYF
V gene: TRBV5-5
J gene: TRBJ2-3
D gene: TRBD2
clone size: -

CDR3 DNA: TGTGCCAGCAGTCCTATGCGCCCAATTAGCAAGAGCTCCTACAATGAGCAGTTCTTC
CDR3 protein: CASSPMRPISKSSYNEQFF
V gene: TRBV27
J gene: TRBJ2-1
D gene: -
clone size: -

CDR3 DNA: TGTGCCAGCAGTTACTCAGGCCCCACCTACAATGAGCAGTTCTTC
CDR3 protein: CASSYSGPTYNEQFF
V gene: TRBV6-5
J gene: TRBJ2-1
D gene: -
clone size: -

CDR3 DNA: TGTGCCAGCAGCTTAACGGCCAGGGCGACCAACTATGGCTACACCTTC
CDR3 protein: CASSLTARATNYGYTF
V gene: TRBV7-8
J gene: TRBJ1-2
D gene: -
clone size: few

CDR3 DNA: TGTGCCAGCTCGGAACGGTGGAGCTACGAGCAGTACTTC
CDR3 protein: CASSERWSYEQYF
V gene: TRBV18
J gene: TRBJ2-7
D gene: -
clone size: few

CDR3 DNA: TGTGCCAGCAGTGACTCGACTAGCGGGGGGCCAGATACGCAGTATTTT
CDR3 protein: CASSDSTSGGPDTQYF
V gene: TRBV6-4
J gene: TRBJ2-3
D gene: TRBD2
clone size: -

CDR3 DNA: TGTGCCAGCAGGAAGGGGGGTGGCTCCTACGAGCAGTACTTC
CDR3 protein: CASRKGGGSYEQYF
V gene: TRBV7-2
J gene: TRBJ2-7
D gene: -
clone size: few

CDR3 DNA: TGTGCCAGCAGATTCGGACAGATTGAAGCTTTCTTT
CDR3 protein: CASRFGQIEAFF
V gene: TRBV12-3/TRBV12-4
J gene: TRBJ1-1
D gene: -
clone size: -

CDR3 DNA: TGCGCCAGCAGCTCGGGGCGCGGGGGTAATGGTCAGCCCCAGCATTTT
CDR3 protein: CASSSGRGGNGQPQHF
V gene: TRBV5-1
J gene: TRBJ1-5
D gene: -
clone size: few

CDR3 DNA: TGCAGTGCTAGAGCTGTCCAGGGTAGAGTTCAAGATACGCAGTATTTT
CDR3 protein: CSARAVQGRVQDTQYF
V gene: TRBV20-1
J gene: TRBJ2-3
D gene: -
clone size: -

CDR3 DNA: TGCAGTGCTAGAGATGGCACAGATACGCAGTATTTT
CDR3 protein: CSARDGTDTQYF
V gene: TRBV20-1
J gene: TRBJ2-3
D gene: -
clone size: few

CDR3 DNA: TGTGCCAGCAGCTTGCGAATCTCCTACAATGAGCAGTTCTTC
CDR3 protein: CASSLRISYNEQFF
V gene: TRBV5-6
J gene: TRBJ2-1
D gene: -
clone size: few

CDR3 DNA: TGCGCCAGCAGCTTGGTTTCGGGAAACTATGGCTACACCTTC
CDR3 protein: CASSLVSGNYGYTF
V gene: TRBV5-1
J gene: TRBJ1-2
D gene: -
clone size: -

CDR3 DNA: TGTGCCAGCTCACCACCGTCGGGTTACGAGCAGTACTTC
CDR3 protein: CASSPPSGYEQYF
V gene: TRBV18
J gene: TRBJ2-7
D gene: -
clone size: few

CDR3 DNA: TGTGCCAGCAGCTTTATGGGACAAAGCTACAATGAGCAGTTCTTC
CDR3 protein: CASSFMGQSYNEQFF
V gene: TRBV7-2
J gene: TRBJ2-1
D gene: -
clone size: -

CDR3 DNA: TGTGCCAGTAGCTGCGTAGGGGTCAATCAGCCCCAGCATTTT
CDR3 protein: CASSCVGVNQPQHF
V gene: TRBV5-5
J gene: TRBJ1-5
D gene: -
clone size: -

CDR3 DNA: TGTGCCAGCAGCTTATCTCTCCGGCTAGCGGGAATCTCCTACAATGAGCAGTTCTTC
CDR3 protein: CASSLSLRLAGISYNEQFF
V gene: TRBV7-9
J gene: TRBJ2-1
D gene: TRBD2
clone size: -

CDR3 DNA: TGCGCCAGCAGCCATAGCGGGGGGTTCAATGAGCAGTTCTTC
CDR3 protein: CASSHSGGFNEQFF
V gene: TRBV5-1
J gene: TRBJ2-1
D gene: TRBD2
clone size: -

CDR3 DNA: TGTGCCATCCAAAGGTCCGGGAGGGACTACGAGCAGTACTTC
CDR3 protein: CAIQRSGRDYEQYF
V gene: TRBV10-3
J gene: TRBJ2-7
D gene: TRBD2
clone size: few

CDR3 DNA: TGCGCCAGCAGCCAAGACGAGCTTACGCAGTATTTT
CDR3 protein: CASSQDELTQYF
V gene: TRBV4-1
J gene: TRBJ2-3
D gene: -
clone size: -

CDR3 DNA: TGTGCCAGCAGTCCTAGCGGGAGAAGGTATGAGCAGTTCTTC
CDR3 protein: CASSPSGRRYEQFF
V gene: TRBV12-3/TRBV12-4
J gene: TRBJ2-1
D gene: TRBD2
clone size: -

CDR3 DNA: TGCAGTGCTAGAGATCAAGGGACAGGGGGGTACGAGCAGTACTTC
CDR3 protein: CSARDQGTGGYEQYF
V gene: TRBV20-1
J gene: TRBJ2-7
D gene: TRBD1
clone size: few

CDR3 DNA: TGTGCCACCAGCAGAGATAGGGTCCCTCTTTATAGCAATCAGCCCCAGCATTTT
CDR3 protein: CATSRDRVPLYSNQPQHF
V gene: TRBV15
J gene: TRBJ1-5
D gene: -
clone size: -

CDR3 DNA: TGTGCCAGCAGCTTAGAGGGCAGCCCCTACGAGCAGTACTTC
CDR3 protein: CASSLEGSPYEQYF
V gene: TRBV7-2
J gene: TRBJ2-7
D gene: -
clone size: -

CDR3 DNA: TGCAGTGCTAGAAAAAGCGGGGGGGCTAGCGAGCAGTACTTC
CDR3 protein: CSARKSGGASEQYF
V gene: TRBV20-1
J gene: TRBJ2-7
D gene: TRBD2
clone size: -

CDR3 DNA: TGTGCCACCAGCAGTAAGGAAGTAGAGACCCAGTACTTC
CDR3 protein: CATSSKEVETQYF
V gene: TRBV15
J gene: TRBJ2-5
D gene: -
clone size: -

CDR3 DNA: TGTGCCAGCACCTTCACCAGCGGGGCCTACGAGCAGTACTTC
CDR3 protein: CASTFTSGAYEQYF
V gene: TRBV6-2/TRBV6-3
J gene: TRBJ2-7
D gene: TRBD2
clone size: few

CDR3 DNA: TGTGCCAGCAGGGATTCCGACCCAGGTGAGCAGTTCTTC
CDR3 protein: CASRDSDPGEQFF
V gene: TRBV2
J gene: TRBJ2-1
D gene: -
clone size: -

CDR3 DNA: TGTGCCAGCAGTGTCTCACGGGGAGACTATGGCTACACCTTC
CDR3 protein: CASSVSRGDYGYTF
V gene: TRBV6-1
J gene: TRBJ1-2
D gene: -
clone size: once

CDR3 DNA: TGCACCGCGGGGGACTCCTACGAGCAGTACTTC
CDR3 protein: CTAGDSYEQYF
V gene: TRBV29-1
J gene: TRBJ2-7
D gene: TRBD2
clone size: few

CDR3 DNA: TGTGCCATCAGGGACGAGGGACGTGCCGAGCAGTACTTC
CDR3 protein: CAIRDEGRAEQYF
V gene: TRBV10-3
J gene: TRBJ2-7
D gene: -
clone size: -

CDR3 DNA: TGTGCCAGCAGCTTAGGAGGGACTAGCAGGGAGCAGTACTTC
CDR3 protein: CASSLGGTSREQYF
V gene: TRBV7-3
J gene: TRBJ2-5
D gene: TRBD2
clone size: -

CDR3 DNA: TGTGCCAGCAGATGGGAGGCGGGGGCCAACGTCCTGACTTTC
CDR3 protein: CASRWEAGANVLTF
V gene: TRBV9
J gene: TRBJ2-6
D gene: -
clone size: -

CDR3 DNA: TGTGCCATCAGCCCGGAGACAGAGATAGTCTACGAGCAGTACTTC
CDR3 protein: CAISPETEIVYEQYF
V gene: TRBV10-3
J gene: TRBJ2-7
D gene: -
clone size: -

CDR3 DNA: TGTGCCAGCAGTGATTTTCCGGGGACAGGGGCTTACTCCTACGAGCAGTACTTC
CDR3 protein: CASSDFPGTGAYSYEQYF
V gene: TRBV25-1
J gene: TRBJ2-7
D gene: TRBD1
clone size: few

CDR3 DNA: TGCAGTGCGAGGAACCCGGGGGACTCCTACGAGCAGTACTTC
CDR3 protein: CSARNPGDSYEQYF
V gene: TRBV20-1
J gene: TRBJ2-7
D gene: -
clone size: many

CDR3 DNA: TGCGCCACAGGACAGGGGTCCCCCGAATTTGGCTACACCTTC
CDR3 protein: CATGQGSPEFGYTF
V gene: TRBV28
J gene: TRBJ1-2
D gene: TRBD1
clone size: -

CDR3 DNA: TGTGCCAGCAGTGACCTTAGCGGGGCTGGGGCCAACGTCCTGACTTTC
CDR3 protein: CASSDLSGAGANVLTF
V gene: TRBV6-4
J gene: TRBJ2-6
D gene: TRBD2
clone size: -

CDR3 DNA: TGTGCCAGCAGCTTAGCCCGGACAGTTACTGAAGCTTTCTTT
CDR3 protein: CASSLARTVTEAFF
V gene: TRBV7-9
J gene: TRBJ1-1
D gene: -
clone size: once

CDR3 DNA: TGTGCCAGCAGGAATCTAGCGACCCTGTACAATGAGCAGTTCTTC
CDR3 protein: CASRNLATLYNEQFF
V gene: TRBV27
J gene: TRBJ2-1
D gene: -
clone size: -

CDR3 DNA: TGTGCTAGCAACAGGGTCCAAGAGACCCAGTACTTC
CDR3 protein: CASNRVQETQYF
V gene: TRBV7-7
J gene: TRBJ2-5
D gene: -
clone size: few

CDR3 DNA: TGCGCCAGCAACCTAGGGGGAGGGAGCTCCTACAATGAGCAGTTCTTC
CDR3 protein: CASNLGGGSSYNEQFF
V gene: TRBV5-1
J gene: TRBJ2-1
D gene: -
clone size: -